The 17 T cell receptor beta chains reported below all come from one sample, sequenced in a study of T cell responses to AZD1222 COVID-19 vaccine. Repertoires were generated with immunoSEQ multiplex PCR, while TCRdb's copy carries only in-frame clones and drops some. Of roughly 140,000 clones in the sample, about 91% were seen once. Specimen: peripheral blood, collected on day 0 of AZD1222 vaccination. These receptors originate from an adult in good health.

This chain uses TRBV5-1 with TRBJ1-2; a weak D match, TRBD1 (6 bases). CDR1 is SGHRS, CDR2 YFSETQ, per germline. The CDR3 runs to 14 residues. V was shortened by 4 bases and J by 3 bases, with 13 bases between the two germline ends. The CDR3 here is CASSPEGVDYGYTF. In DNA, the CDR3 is TGCGCCAGCAGCCCGGAGGGGGTTGACTATGGCTACACCTTC. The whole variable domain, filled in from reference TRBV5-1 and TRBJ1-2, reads KAGVTQTPRYLIKTRGQQVTLSCSPISGHRSVSWYQQTPGQGLQFLFEYFSETQRNKGNFPGRFSGRQFSNSRSEMNVSTLELGDSALYLCASSPEGVDYGYTFGSGTRLTVV.

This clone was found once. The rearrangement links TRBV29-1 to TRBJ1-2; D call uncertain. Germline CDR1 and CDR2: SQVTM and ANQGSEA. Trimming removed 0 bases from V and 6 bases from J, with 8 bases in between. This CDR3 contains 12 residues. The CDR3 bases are TGCAGCGTTGAAGATCGCGGTGATGGCTACACCTTC. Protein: CSVEDRGDGYTF.

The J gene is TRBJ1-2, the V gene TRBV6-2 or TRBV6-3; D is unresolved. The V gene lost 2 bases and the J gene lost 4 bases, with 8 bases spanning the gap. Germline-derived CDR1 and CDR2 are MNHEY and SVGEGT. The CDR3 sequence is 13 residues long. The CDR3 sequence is CASSYATLYGYTF. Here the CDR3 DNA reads TGTGCCAGCAGTTACGCCACACTCTATGGCTACACCTTC.

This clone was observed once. The DNA of the CDR3 is TGTGCCAGCAGCTCTGACAGGGACTACGAGCAGTACTTC. It is translated as CASSSDRDYEQYF. This chain joins TRBV5-8 and TRBJ2-7; 7 bases are shared with TRBD1. This CDR3 is 13 amino acids long. Germline V lookup: CDR1 SGHTS, CDR2 YDEGEE. Trimming took 3 bases from V and 3 from J; bases not matched to a gene: 3.

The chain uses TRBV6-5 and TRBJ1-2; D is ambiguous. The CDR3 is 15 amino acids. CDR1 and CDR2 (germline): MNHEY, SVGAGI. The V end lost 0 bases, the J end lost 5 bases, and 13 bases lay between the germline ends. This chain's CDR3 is CASSYSIGQEYGYTF. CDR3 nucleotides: TGTGCCAGCAGTTACTCGATTGGTCAGGAATATGGCTACACCTTC.

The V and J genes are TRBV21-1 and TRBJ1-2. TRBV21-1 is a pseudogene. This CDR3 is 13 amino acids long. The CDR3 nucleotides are TGTGCCAGCGACCCGACCTTTTTCCGCGGCTACACCTTC. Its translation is CASDPTFFRGYTF.

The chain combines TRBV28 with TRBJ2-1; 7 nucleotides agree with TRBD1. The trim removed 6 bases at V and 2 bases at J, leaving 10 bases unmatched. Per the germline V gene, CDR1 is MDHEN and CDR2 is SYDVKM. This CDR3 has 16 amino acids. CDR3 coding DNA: TGTGCCAGCAGCGTTCCCGGGACAGCCGCCTACAATGAGCAGTTCTTC. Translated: CASSVPGTAAYNEQFF.

This CDR3 reads CASSDFRNPYGYTF. CDR3 nucleotide sequence: TGTGCCAGCAGTGATTTCAGGAACCCCTATGGCTACACCTTC. J is TRBJ1-2 and V is TRBV6-1; unclear D gene. Germline CDR1 is MNHNS and CDR2 is SASEGT. V was pared by 3 bases and J by 4 bases, with 12 bases between. CDR3 length: 14 residues.

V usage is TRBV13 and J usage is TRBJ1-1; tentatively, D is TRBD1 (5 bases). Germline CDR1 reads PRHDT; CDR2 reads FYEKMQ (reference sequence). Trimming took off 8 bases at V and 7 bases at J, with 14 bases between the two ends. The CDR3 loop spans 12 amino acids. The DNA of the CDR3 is TGTGCCAGCGTGGAGGGACGTGGTGAAGCTTTCTTT. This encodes CASVEGRGEAFF.

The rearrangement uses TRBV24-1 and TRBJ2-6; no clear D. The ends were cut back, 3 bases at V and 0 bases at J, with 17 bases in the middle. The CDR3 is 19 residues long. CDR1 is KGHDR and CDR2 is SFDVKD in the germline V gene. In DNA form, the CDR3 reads TGTGCCACCAGTGATACGCCTTCTAGGGTTGGCTCTGGGGCCAACGTCCTGACTTTC. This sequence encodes CATSDTPSRVGSGANVLTF.

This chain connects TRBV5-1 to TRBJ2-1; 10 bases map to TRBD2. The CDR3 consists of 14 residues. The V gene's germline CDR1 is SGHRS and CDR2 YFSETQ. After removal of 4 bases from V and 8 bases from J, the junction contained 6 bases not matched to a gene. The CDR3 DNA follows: TGCGCCAGCAGCGAGGGACTAGCGAGGGATGAGCAGTTCTTC. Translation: CASSEGLARDEQFF.

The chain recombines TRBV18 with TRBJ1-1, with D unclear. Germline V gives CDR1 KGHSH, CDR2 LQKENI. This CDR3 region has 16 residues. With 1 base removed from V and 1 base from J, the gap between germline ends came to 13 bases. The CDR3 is CASSPLGSTANTEAFF. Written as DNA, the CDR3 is TGTGCCAGCTCACCACTTGGGTCTACGGCGAACACTGAAGCTTTCTTT.

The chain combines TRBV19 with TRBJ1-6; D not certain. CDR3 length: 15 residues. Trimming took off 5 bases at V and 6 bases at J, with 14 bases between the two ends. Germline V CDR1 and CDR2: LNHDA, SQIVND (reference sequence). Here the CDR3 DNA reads TGTGCCAGTAGTTTTACACCCTCGGGTAATTCACCCCTCCACTTT. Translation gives CASSFTPSGNSPLHF.

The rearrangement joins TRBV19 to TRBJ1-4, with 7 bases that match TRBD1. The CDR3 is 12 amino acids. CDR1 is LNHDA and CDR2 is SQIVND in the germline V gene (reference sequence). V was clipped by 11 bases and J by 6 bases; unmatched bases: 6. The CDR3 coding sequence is TGTGCCGGAGCCGGACAGGATGAAAAACTGTTTTTT. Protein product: CAGAGQDEKLFF. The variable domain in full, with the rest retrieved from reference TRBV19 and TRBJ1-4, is DGGITQSPKYLFRKEGQNVTLSCEQNLNHDAMYWYRQDPGQGLRLIYYSQIVNDFQKGDIAEGYSVSREKKESFPLTVTSAQKNPTAFYLCAGAGQDEKLFFGSGTQLSVL.

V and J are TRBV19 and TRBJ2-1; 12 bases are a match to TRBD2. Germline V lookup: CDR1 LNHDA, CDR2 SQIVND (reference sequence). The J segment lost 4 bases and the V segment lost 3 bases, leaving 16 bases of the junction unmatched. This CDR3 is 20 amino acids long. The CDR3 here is CASSMAGTSGLAGTYNEQFF. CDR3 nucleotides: TGTGCCAGTAGTATGGCCGGGACTAGCGGGCTCGCTGGAACATACAATGAGCAGTTCTTC.

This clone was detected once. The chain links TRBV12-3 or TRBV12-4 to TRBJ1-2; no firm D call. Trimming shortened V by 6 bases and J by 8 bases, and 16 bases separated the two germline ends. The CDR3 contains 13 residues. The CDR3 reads CASSRRRVGGYTF. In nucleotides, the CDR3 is TGTGCCAGCAGCCGCAGGCGGGTGGGGGGCTACACCTTC.

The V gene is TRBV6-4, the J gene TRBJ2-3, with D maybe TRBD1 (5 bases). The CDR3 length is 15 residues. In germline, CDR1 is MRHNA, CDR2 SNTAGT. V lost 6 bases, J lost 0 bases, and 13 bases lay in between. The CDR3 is CASSPDSSSTDTQYF. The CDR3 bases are TGTGCCAGCAGCCCCGACAGCTCGAGCACAGATACGCAGTATTTT.